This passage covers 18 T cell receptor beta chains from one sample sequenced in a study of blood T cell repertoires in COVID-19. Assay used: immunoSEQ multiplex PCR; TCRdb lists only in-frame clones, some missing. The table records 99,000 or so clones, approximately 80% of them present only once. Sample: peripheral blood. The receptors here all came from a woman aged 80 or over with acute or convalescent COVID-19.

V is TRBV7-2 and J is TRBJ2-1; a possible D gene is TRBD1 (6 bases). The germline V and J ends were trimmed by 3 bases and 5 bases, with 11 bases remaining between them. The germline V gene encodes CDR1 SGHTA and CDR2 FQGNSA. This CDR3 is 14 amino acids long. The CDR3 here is CASSFSPGDNEQFF. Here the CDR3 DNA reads TGTGCCAGCAGCTTTAGTCCAGGGGACAATGAGCAGTTCTTC.

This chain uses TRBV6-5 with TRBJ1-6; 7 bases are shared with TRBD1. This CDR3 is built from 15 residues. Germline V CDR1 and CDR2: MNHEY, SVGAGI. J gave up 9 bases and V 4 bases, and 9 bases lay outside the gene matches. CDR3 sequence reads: CASSSTDRKSSPLHF. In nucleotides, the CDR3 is TGTGCCAGCAGTTCGACGGACAGGAAAAGTTCACCCCTCCACTTT.

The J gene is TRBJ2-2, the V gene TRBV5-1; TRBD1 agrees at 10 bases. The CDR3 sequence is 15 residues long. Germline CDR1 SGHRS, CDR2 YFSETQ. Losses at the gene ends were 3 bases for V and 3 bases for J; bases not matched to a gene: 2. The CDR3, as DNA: TGCGCCAGCAGCTGGGGGACAGGGGACACCGGGGAGCTGTTTTTT. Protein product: CASSWGTGDTGELFF.

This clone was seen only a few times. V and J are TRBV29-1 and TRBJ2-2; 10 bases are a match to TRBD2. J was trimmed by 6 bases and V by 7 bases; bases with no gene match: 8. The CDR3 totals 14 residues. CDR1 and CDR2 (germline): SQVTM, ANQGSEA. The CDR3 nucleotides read TGCAGCGCGAGAGCGGGAGGGAGGGCCGGGGAGCTGTTTTTT. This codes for CSARAGGRAGELFF.

The CDR3 bases are TGTGCCAGTAGTCTTCAAAGGGGTGGATCCGGGGAGCTGTTTTTT. It translates to CASSLQRGGSGELFF. This rearrangement joins TRBV19 to TRBJ2-2; possibly TRBD1 for D (5 bases). CDR1 and CDR2 from the germline V gene are LNHDA and SQIVND (reference sequence). This CDR3 region has 15 residues. V was clipped by 5 bases and J by 6 bases, with 16 bases between them.

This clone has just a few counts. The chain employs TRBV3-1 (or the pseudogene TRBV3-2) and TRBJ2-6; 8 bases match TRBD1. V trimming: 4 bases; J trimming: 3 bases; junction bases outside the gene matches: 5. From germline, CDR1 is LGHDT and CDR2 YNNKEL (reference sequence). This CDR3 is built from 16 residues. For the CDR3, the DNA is TGTGCCAGCAGCCTGACAGGGGTGGGTGGGGCCAACGTCCTGACTTTC. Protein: CASSLTGVGGANVLTF.

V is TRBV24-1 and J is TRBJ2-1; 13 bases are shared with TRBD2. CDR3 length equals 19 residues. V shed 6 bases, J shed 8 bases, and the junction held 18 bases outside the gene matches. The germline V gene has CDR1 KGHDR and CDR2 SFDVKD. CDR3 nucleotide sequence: TGTGCCACCAGTAAGCGGCCGGGACTAGCGGGAAGGGGCCTATATGAGCAGTTCTTC. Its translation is CATSKRPGLAGRGLYEQFF.

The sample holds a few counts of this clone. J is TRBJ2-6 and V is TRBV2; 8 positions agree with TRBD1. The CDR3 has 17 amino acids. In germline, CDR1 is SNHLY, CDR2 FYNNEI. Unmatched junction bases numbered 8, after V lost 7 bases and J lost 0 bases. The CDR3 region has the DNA TGTGCCAGCACAATTGGACAGGGACTCTCTGGGGCCAACGTCCTGACTTTC. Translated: CASTIGQGLSGANVLTF.

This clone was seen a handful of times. The CDR3 loop is CASTVSSGYNEQFF. CDR3 sequence (DNA): TGTGCCAGTACCGTCTCTAGCGGCTACAATGAGCAGTTCTTC. V is TRBV19 and J is TRBJ2-1, with 7 bases that match TRBD2. V lost 7 bases to trimming and J lost 3 bases; unmatched junction nucleotides: 6. Germline V lookup: CDR1 LNHDA, CDR2 SQIVND (reference sequence). The CDR3 is 14 residues long.

CDR3 nucleotides: TGTGCCAGCAGCCGAAACCCAAATATCAGGGTCTCTTACGAGCAGTACTTC. Translation: CASSRNPNIRVSYEQYF. The J gene is TRBJ2-7, the V gene TRBV28; D may be TRBD1 (5 bases). The CDR3 covers 17 residues. Germline-derived CDR1 and CDR2 are MDHEN and SYDVKM. Trimming stripped 6 bases from V and 4 bases from J, with 25 bases between.

The CDR3 protein is CASSLRTDYNEQFF. In DNA, the CDR3 is TGTGCCAGCAGCTTGAGGACTGACTACAATGAGCAGTTCTTC. The chain recombines TRBV5-4 with TRBJ2-1; D is perhaps TRBD2 (5 bases). CDR3 length: 14 amino acids. V was shortened by 1 base and J by 3 bases, with 8 bases between the two germline ends. The germline V gene has CDR1 SGHNT and CDR2 YYREEE (reference sequence).

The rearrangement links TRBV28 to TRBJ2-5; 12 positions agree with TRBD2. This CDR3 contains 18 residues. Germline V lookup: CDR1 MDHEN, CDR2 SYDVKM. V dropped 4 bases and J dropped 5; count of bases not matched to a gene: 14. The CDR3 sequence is CASSSPTSGRAKEETQYF. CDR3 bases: TGTGCCAGCAGTTCTCCGACTAGCGGGAGAGCAAAAGAGGAGACCCAGTACTTC.

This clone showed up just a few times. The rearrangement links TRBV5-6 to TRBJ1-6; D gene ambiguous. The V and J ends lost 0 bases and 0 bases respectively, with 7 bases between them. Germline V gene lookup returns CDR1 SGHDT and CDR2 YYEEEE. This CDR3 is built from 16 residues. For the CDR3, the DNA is TGTGCCAGCAGCTTGGGTAGGAGCTCCTATAATTCACCCCTCCACTTT. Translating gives CASSLGRSSYNSPLHF. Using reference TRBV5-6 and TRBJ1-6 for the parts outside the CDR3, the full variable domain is DAGVTQSPTHLIKTRGQQVTLRCSPKSGHDTVSWYQQALGQGPQFIFQYYEEEERQRGNFPDRFSGHQFPNYSSELNVNALLLGDSALYLCASSLGRSSYNSPLHFGNGTRLTVT.

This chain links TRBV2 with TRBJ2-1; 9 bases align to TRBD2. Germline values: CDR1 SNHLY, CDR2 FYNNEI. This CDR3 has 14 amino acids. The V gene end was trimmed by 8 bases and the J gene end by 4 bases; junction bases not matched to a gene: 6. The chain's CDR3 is CASEGGRAYNEQFF. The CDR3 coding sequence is TGTGCCAGCGAGGGCGGGAGGGCGTACAATGAGCAGTTCTTC. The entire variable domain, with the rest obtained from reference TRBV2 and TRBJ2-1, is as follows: EPEVTQTPSHQVTQMGQEVILRCVPISNHLYFYWYRQILGQKVEFLVSFYNNEISEKSEIFDDQFSVERPDGSNFTLKIRSTKLEDSAMYFCASEGGRAYNEQFFGPGTRLTVL.

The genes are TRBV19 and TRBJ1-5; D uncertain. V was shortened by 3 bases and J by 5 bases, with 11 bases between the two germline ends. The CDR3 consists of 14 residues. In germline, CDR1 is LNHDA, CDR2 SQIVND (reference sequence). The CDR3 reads CASSITQIHQPQHF. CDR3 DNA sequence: TGTGCCAGTAGTATTACACAGATCCATCAGCCCCAGCATTTT.

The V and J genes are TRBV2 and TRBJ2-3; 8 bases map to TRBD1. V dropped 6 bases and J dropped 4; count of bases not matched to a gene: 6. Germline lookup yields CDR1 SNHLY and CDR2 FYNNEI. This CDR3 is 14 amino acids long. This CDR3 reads CASRRQGSPDTQYF. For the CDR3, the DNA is TGTGCCAGCAGGAGACAGGGGTCCCCAGATACGCAGTATTTT.

CDR3 region: CASSEALALGVEKLFF. Here the CDR3 DNA reads TGTGCCAGCAGTGAAGCGTTAGCTCTGGGTGTTGAAAAACTGTTTTTT. This chain uses TRBV6-1 with TRBJ1-4; no definite D call. The CDR3 is 16 residues long. Looked up from germline, CDR1 is MNHNS and CDR2 is SASEGT. Trimming cost V 0 bases and J 7 bases, with 15 bases left between them.

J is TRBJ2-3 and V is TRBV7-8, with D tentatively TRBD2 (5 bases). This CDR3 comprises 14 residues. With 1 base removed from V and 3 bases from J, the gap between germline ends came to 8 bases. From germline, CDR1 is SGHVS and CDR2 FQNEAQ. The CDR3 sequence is CASSLGTPTDTQYF. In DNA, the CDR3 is TGTGCCAGCAGCTTAGGGACTCCTACAGATACGCAGTATTTT.